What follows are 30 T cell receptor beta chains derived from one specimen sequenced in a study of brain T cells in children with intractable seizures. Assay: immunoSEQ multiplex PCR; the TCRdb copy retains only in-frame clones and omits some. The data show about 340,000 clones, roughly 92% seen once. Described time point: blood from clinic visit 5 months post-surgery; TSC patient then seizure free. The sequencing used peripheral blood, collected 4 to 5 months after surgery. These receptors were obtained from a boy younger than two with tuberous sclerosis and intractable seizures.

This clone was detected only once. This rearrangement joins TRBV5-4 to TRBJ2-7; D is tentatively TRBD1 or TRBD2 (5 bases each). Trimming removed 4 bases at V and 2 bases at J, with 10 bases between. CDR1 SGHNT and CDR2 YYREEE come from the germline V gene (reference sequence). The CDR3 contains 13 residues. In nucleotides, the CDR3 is TGTGCCAGCAGCCGGGACCAAGCCTACGAGCAGTACTTC. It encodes CASSRDQAYEQYF.

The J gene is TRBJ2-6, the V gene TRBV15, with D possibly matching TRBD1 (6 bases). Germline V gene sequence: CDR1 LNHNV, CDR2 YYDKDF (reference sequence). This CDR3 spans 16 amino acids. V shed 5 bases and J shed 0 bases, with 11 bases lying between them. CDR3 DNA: TGTGCCACCAGCTTAGACAGGATCTCTGGGGCCAACGTCCTGACTTTC. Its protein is CATSLDRISGANVLTF.

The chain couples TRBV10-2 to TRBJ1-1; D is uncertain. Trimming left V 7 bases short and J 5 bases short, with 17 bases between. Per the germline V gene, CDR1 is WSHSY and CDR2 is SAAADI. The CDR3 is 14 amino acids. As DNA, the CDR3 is TGCGCCAGCACCTATACTAATCAGAAGACTGAAGCTTTCTTT. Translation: CASTYTNQKTEAFF.

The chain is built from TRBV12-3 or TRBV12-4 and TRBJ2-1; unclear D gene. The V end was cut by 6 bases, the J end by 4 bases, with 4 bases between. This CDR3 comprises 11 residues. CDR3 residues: CASRQYNEQFF. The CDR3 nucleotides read TGTGCCAGCAGACAGTACAATGAGCAGTTCTTC.

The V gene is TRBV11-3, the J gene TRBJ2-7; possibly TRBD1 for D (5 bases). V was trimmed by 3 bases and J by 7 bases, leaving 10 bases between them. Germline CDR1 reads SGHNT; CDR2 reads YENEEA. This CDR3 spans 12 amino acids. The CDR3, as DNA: TGTGCCAGCAGCTTGGTTAGGACAGAGCAGTACTTC. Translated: CASSLVRTEQYF. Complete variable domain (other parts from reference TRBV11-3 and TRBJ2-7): EAGVVQSPRYKIIEKKQPVAFWCNPISGHNTLYWYLQNLGQGPELLIRYENEEAVDDSQLPKDRFSAERLKGVDSTLKIQPAELGDSAVYLCASSLVRTEQYFGPGTRLTVT.

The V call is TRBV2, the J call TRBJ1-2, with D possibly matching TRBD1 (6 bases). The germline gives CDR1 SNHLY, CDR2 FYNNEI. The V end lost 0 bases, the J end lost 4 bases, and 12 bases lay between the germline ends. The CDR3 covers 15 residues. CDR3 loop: CASSEARAGVYGYTF. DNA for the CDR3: TGTGCCAGCAGTGAAGCGAGGGCAGGGGTCTATGGCTACACCTTC.

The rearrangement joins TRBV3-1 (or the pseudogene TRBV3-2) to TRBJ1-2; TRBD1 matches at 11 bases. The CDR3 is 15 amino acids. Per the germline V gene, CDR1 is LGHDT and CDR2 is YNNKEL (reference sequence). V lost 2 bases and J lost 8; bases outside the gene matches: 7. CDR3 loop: CASSQTRTGGEGYTF. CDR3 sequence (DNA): TGTGCCAGCAGCCAAACCCGGACAGGGGGCGAAGGCTACACCTTC.

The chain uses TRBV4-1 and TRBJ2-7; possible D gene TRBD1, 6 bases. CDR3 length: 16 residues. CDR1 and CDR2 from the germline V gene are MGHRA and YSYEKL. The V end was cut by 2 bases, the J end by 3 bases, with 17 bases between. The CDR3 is CASSQYGDLDSYEQYF. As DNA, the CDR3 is TGCGCCAGCAGCCAATACGGAGACCTGGACAGCTACGAGCAGTACTTC.

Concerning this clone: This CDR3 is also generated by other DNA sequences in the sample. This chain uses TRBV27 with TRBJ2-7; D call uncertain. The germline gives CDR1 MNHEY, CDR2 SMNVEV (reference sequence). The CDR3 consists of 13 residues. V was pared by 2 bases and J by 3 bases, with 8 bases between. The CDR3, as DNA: TGTGCCAGCAGTTTAGGAACCGGCTACGAGCAGTACTTC. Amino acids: CASSLGTGYEQYF.

The CDR3 spells CASSQVEQGSNYGYTF. CDR3 DNA sequence: TGTGCCAGCAGCCAAGTGGAACAGGGGAGCAACTATGGCTACACCTTC. The V call is TRBV4-2, the J call TRBJ1-2; 7 bases fit TRBD1. With 1 base clipped from V and 2 bases from J, the junction kept 7 bases outside the gene matches. Germline V gene sequence: CDR1 LGHNA, CDR2 YNFKEQ. The CDR3 runs 16 residues.

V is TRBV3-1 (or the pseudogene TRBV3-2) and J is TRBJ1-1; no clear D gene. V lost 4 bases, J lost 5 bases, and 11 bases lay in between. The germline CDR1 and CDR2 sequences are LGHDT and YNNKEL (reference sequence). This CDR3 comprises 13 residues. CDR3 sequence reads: CASSLRGETEAFF. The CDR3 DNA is TGTGCCAGCAGCCTCCGTGGGGAAACTGAAGCTTTCTTT.

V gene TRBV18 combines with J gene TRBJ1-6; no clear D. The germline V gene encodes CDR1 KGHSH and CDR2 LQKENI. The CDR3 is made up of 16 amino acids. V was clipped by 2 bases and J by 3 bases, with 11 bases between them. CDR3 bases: TGTGCCAGCTCACCAACCGACCGGAGCTATAATTCACCCCTCCACTTT. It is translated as CASSPTDRSYNSPLHF.

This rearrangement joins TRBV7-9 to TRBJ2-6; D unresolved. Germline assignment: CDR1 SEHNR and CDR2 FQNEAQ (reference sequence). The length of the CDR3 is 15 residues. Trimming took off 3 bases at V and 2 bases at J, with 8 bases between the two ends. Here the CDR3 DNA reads TGTGCCAGCAGCTTTCATGAGGCTGGGGCCAACGTCCTGACTTTC. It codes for CASSFHEAGANVLTF.

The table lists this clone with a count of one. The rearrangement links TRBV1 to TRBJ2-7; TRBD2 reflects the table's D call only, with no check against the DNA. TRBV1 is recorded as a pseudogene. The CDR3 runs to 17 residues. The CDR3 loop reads CTSSPVLAAKPVYEQYF. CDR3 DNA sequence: TGCACCAGCAGTCCCGTGCTAGCGGCAAAACCCGTCTACGAGCAGTACTTC.

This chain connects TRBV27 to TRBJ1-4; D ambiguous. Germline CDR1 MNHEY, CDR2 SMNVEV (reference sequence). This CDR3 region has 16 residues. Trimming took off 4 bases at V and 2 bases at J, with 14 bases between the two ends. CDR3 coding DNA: TGTGCCAGCAGTTCCCTCGGGAGGGTGACTAATGAAAAACTGTTTTTT. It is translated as CASSSLGRVTNEKLFF.

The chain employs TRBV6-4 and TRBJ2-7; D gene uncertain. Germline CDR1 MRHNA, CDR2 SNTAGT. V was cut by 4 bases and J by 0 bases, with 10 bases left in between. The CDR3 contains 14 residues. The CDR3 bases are TGTGCCAGCAGTGCCATCTGGGGCTCCTACGAGCAGTACTTC. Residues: CASSAIWGSYEQYF.

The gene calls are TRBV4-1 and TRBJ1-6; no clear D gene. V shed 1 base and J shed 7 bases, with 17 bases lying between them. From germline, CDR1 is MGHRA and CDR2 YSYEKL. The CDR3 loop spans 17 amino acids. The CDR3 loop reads CASSQGPGVRTNSPLHF. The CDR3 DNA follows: TGCGCCAGCAGCCAAGGCCCAGGCGTCCGAACAAATTCACCCCTCCACTTT.

CDR3 nucleotides: TGTGCCAGCAGTGCGGCCCGGATAGCTTTCTTT. This codes for CASSAARIAFF. This chain links TRBV12-3 or TRBV12-4 with TRBJ1-1; D remains ambiguous. This CDR3 region has 11 residues. Deletions cut 5 bases from V and 10 bases from J, with 11 bases between.

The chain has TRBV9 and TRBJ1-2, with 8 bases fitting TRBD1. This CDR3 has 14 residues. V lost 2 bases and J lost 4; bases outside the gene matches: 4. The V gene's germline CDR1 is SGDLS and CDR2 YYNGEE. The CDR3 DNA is TGTGCCAGCAGCGTGACAGGGGATCGCTATGGCTACACCTTC. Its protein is CASSVTGDRYGYTF.

The CDR3 DNA sequence: TGTGCCAGCAGTAAGGGACGGTACGAGTATGGCTACACCTTC. It codes for CASSKGRYEYGYTF. The rearrangement joins TRBV6-5 to TRBJ1-2; tentatively, D is TRBD1 (5 bases). The germline V gene has CDR1 MNHEY and CDR2 SVGAGI. V was clipped by 5 bases and J by 5 bases, with 15 bases between them. The CDR3 extends over 14 amino acids.

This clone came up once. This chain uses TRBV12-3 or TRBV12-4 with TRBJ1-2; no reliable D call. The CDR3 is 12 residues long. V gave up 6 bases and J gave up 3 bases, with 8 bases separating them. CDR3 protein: CASRDWDYGYTF. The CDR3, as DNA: TGTGCCAGCAGGGATTGGGACTATGGCTACACCTTC.

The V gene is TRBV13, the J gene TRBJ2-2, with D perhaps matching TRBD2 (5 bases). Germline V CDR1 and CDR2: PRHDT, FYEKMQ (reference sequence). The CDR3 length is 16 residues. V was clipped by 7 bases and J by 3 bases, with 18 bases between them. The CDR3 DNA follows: TGTGCCAGCATGGGAGATACTGAGACCCACACCGGGGAGCTGTTTTTT. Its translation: CASMGDTETHTGELFF.

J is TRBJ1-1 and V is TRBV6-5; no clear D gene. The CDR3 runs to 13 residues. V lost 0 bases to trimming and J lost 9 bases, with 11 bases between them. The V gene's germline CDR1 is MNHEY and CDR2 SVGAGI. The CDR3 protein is CASSYSMLVKAFF. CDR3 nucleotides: TGTGCCAGCAGTTACTCGATGTTGGTTAAAGCTTTCTTT.

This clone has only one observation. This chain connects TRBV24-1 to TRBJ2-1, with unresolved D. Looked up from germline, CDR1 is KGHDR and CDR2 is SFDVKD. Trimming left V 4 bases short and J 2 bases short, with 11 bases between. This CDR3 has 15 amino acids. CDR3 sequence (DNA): TGTGCCACCAGTGACCTCGACTCAACCTACAATGAGCAGTTCTTC. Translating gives CATSDLDSTYNEQFF.

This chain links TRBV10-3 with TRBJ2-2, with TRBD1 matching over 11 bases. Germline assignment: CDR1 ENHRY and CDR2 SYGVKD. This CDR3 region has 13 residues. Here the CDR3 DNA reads TGTACGTCGGGACAGGGGGACACCGGGGAGCTGTTTTTT. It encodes CTSGQGDTGELFF.

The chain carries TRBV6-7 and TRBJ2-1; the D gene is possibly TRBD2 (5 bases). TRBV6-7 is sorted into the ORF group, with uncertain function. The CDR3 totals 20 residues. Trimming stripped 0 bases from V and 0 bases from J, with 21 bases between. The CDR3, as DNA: TGTGCCAGCAGTTACTCGAGGGAAATCTCTAGCCTCCTCTCCTACAATGAGCAGTTCTTC. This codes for CASSYSREISSLLSYNEQFF.

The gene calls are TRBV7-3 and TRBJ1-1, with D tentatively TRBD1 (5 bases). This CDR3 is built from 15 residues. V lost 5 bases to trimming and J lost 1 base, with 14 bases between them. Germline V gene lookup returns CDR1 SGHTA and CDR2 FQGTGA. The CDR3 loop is CASSEDSYSNTEAFF. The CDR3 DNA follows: TGTGCCAGCAGCGAAGACAGTTACTCGAACACTGAAGCTTTCTTT.

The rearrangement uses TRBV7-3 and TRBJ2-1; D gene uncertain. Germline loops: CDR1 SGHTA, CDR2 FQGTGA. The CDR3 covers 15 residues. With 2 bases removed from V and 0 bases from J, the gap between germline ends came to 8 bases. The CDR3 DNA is TGTGCCAGCAGCTTAGGTCTGAGCTCCTACAATGAGCAGTTCTTC. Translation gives CASSLGLSSYNEQFF.

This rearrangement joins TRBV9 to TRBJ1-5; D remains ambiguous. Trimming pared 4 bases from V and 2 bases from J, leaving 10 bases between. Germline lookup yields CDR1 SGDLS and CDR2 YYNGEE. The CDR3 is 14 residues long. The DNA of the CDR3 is TGTGCCAGCAGCTTTGACGGGGGCAATCAGCCCCAGCATTTT. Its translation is CASSFDGGNQPQHF.

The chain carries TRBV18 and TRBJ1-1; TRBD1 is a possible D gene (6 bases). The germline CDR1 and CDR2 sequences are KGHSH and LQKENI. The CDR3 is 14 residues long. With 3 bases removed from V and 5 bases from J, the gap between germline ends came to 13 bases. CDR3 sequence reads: CASSPTGWITEAFF. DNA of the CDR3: TGTGCCAGCTCACCGACAGGATGGATAACTGAAGCTTTCTTT.